The clone carrying this T cell receptor beta chain was recorded at least ten times. Its antigen is unknown. The sample originates from a study of identical twins. Study-wide points: Where out-of-frame alpha sequences were twin-shared, they showed excess low generation probability.

Only healthy Caucasians were enrolled as donors. This CDR3 is 13 amino acids long. Germline CDR1 and CDR2: DFQATT and SNEGSKA (reference sequence). V dropped 6 bases and J dropped 5 bases, with 14 bases sitting between them. Through template switching, a universal primer site was introduced, and the cDNA contained unique molecular identifiers. From the 5' RACE reads, TCRdb called clonotypes with MiXCR, one entry per CDR3 protein. The sample lists approximately 670,000 distinct CDR3 sequences, around 6% occurring once. The genes are TRBV20-1 and TRBJ2-1; D call uncertain. Material for sequencing was naive T cells sorted from blood. The source is a man younger than 35 in good health. DNA of the CDR3: TGCAGTGCGACCTTGGGAACACACAATGAGCAGTTCTTC. Translated, it gives CSATLGTHNEQFF.